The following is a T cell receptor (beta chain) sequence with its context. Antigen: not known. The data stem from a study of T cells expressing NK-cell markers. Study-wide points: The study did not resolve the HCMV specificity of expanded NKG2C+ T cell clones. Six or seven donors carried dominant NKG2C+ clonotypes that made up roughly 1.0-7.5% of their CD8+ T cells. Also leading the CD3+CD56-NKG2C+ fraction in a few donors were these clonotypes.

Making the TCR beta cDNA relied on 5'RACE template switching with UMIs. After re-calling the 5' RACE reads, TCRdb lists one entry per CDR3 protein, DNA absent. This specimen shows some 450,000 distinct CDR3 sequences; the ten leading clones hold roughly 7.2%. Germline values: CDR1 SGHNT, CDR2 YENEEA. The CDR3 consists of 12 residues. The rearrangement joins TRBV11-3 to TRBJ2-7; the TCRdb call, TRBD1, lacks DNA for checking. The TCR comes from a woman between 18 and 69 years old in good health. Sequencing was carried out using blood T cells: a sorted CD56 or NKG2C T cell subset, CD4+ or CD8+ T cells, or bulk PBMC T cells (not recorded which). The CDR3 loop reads CASSAGGYEQYF. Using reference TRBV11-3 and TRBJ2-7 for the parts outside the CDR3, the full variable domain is EAGVVQSPRYKIIEKKQPVAFWCNPISGHNTLYWYLQNLGQGPELLIRYENEEAVDDSQLPKDRFSAERLKGVDSTLKIQPAELGDSAVYLCASSAGGYEQYFGPGTRLTVT.